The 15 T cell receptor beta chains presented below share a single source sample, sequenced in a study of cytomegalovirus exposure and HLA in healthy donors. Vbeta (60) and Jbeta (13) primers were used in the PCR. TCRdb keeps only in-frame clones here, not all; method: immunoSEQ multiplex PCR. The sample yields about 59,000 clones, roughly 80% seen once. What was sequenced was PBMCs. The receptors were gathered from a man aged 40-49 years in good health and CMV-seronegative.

This CDR3 reads CASSLTRSSYEQYF. In nucleotides, the CDR3 is TGTGCCAGCAGCTTAACCCGCAGCTCCTACGAGCAGTACTTC. The rearrangement joins TRBV7-2 to TRBJ2-7; D is unresolved. CDR3 length: 14 residues. V dropped 2 bases and J dropped 0 bases, with 8 bases sitting between them. Germline lookup yields CDR1 SGHTA and CDR2 FQGNSA. The full variable domain, its missing parts supplied by reference TRBV7-2 and TRBJ2-7, is GAGVSQSPSNKVTEKGKDVELRCDPISGHTALYWYRQSLGQGLEFLIYFQGNSAPDKSGLPSDRFSAERTGGSVSTLTIQRTQQEDSAVYLCASSLTRSSYEQYFGPGTRLTVT.

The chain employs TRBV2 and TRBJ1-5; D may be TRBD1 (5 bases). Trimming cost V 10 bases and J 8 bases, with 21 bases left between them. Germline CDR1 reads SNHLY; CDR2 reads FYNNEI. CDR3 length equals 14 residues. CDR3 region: CAITAGRGREPQHF. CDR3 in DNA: TGTGCCATCACCGCCGGGCGGGGACGTGAGCCCCAGCATTTT.

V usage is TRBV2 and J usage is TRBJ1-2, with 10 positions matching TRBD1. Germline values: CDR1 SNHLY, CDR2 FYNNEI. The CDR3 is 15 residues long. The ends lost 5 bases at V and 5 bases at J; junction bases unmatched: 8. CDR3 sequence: CASSPGQGFRYGYTF. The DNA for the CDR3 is TGTGCCAGCAGTCCGGGACAGGGGTTTAGGTATGGCTACACCTTC.

The CDR3 sequence is CASSPGPLRGEQFF. The CDR3 coding sequence is TGTGCCAGCAGCCCCGGACCCCTTCGGGGTGAGCAGTTCTTC. The chain employs TRBV12-1 and TRBJ2-1; TRBD2, the table's D call, lacks a check against the DNA. TRBV12-1 is termed a pseudogene. The CDR3 totals 14 residues.

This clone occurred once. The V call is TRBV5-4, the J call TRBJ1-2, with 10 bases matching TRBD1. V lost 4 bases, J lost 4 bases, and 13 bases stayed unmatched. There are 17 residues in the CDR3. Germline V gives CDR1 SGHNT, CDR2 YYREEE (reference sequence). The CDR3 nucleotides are TGTGCCAGCAGCAGGGACAGGGGCCCAGCGCGGAGCTATGGCTACACCTTC. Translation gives CASSRDRGPARSYGYTF.

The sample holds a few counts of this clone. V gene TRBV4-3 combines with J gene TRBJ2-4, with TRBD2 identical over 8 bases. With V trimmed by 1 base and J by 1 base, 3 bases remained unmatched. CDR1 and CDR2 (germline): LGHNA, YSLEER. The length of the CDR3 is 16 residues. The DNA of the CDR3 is TGCGCCAGCAGCCAAGGGGGCGGGGGGGCCAAAAACATTCAGTACTTC. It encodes CASSQGGGGAKNIQYF.

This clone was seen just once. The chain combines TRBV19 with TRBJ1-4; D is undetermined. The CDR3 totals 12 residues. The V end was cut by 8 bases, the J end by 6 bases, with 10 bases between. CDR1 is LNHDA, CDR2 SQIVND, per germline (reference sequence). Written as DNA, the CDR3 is TGTGCCAGTGGGCGAAAATATGAAAAACTGTTTTTT. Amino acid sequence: CASGRKYEKLFF.

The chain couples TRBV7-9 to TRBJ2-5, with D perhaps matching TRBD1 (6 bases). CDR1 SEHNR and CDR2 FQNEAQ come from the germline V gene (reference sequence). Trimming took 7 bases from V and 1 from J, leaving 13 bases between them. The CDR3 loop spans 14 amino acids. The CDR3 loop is CASTERQVQETQYF. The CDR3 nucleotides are TGTGCCAGCACCGAGAGACAGGTCCAAGAGACCCAGTACTTC.

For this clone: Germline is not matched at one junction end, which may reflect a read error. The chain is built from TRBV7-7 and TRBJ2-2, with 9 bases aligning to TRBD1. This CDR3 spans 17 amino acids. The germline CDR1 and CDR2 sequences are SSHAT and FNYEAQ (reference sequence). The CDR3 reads CASSLVSGQGNTGELFF. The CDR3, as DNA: TGTGCTAGCAGCTTAGTGTCGGGACAGGGGAACACCGGGGAGCTGTTTTTT.

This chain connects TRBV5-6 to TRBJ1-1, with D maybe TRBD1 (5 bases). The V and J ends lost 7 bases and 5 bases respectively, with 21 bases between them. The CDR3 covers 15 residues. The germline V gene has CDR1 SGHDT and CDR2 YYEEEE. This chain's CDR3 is CASDVLGLIRTEAFF. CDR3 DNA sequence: TGTGCCAGCGACGTGCTGGGGCTTATAAGGACTGAAGCTTTCTTT.

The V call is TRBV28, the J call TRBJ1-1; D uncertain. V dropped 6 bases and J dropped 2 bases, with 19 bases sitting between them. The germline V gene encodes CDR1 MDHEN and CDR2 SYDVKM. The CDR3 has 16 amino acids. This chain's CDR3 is CASRAQYGRENTEAFF. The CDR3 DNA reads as TGTGCCAGCAGGGCACAATATGGACGGGAAAACACTGAAGCTTTCTTT. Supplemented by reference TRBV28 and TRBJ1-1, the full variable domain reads DVKVTQSSRYLVKRTGEKVFLECVQDMDHENMFWYRQDPGLGLRLIYFSYDVKMKEKGDIPEGYSVSREKKERFSLILESASTNQTSMYLCASRAQYGRENTEAFFGQGTRLTVV.

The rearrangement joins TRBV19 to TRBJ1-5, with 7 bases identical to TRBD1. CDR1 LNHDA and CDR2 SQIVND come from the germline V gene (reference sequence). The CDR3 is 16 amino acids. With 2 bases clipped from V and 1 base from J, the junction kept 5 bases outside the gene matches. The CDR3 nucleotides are TGTGCCAGTAGTATATCGACAGGGCGAAGCAATCAGCCCCAGCATTTT. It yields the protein CASSISTGRSNQPQHF.

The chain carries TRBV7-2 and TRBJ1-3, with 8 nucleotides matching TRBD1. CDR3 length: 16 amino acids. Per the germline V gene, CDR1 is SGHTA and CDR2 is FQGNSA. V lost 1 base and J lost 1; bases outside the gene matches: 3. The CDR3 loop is CASSLGTGQSGNTIYF. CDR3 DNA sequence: TGTGCCAGCAGCTTAGGGACAGGGCAATCTGGAAACACCATATATTTT.

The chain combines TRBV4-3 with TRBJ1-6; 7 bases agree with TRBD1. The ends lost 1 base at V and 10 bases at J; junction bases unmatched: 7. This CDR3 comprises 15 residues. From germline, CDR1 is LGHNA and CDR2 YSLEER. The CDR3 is CASSQGGTETSPLHF. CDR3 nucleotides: TGCGCCAGCAGCCAAGGCGGGACAGAAACATCACCCCTCCACTTT.

The CDR3 here is CASSQRRGAGGNEQFF. The CDR3, as DNA: TGTGCCAGCAGCCAAAGGCGGGGGGCGGGTGGCAATGAGCAGTTCTTC. This rearrangement joins TRBV14 to TRBJ2-1, with 8 bases identical to TRBD2. Trimming at V came to 2 bases and at J to 6 bases, leaving 9 bases not matched to a gene. Germline V gene sequence: CDR1 SGHDN, CDR2 FVKESK. The CDR3 consists of 16 residues. Filled out from reference TRBV14 and TRBJ2-1, the complete variable domain reads EAGVTQFPSHSVIEKGQTVTLRCDPISGHDNLYWYRRVMGKEIKFLLHFVKESKQDESGMPNNRFLAERTGGTYSTLKVQPAELEDSGVYFCASSQRRGAGGNEQFFGPGTRLTVL.